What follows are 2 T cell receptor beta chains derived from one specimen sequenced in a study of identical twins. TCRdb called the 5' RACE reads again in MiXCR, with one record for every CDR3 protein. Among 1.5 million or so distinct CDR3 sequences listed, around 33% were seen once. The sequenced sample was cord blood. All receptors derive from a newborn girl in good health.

The chain's CDR3 is CASGLGHQETQYF. CDR3 in DNA: TGTGCTAGTGGTTTGGGACACCAAGAGACCCAGTACTTC. The V gene is TRBV12-5, the J gene TRBJ2-5; D gene ambiguous. The CDR3 contains 13 residues. The germline gives CDR1 LGHNT, CDR2 FRNRAP. With 1 base removed from V and 0 bases from J, the gap between germline ends came to 3 bases.

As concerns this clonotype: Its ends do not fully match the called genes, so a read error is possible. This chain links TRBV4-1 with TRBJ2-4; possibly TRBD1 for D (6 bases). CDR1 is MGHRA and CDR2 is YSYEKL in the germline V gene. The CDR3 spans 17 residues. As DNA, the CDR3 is TGCGCCAGCAGCCCCCTATACAGGGAAAGAACCAAAAACAATCAGTACTTC. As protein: CASSPLYRERTKNNQYF.